This TCR beta chain originates from a study of blood T cell repertoires in COVID-19. Study overall: COVID-19 samples, acute and convalescent, were from the United States, Italy and Spain. PBMCs, B-cell-depleted T cells, or T cells provided the cDNA or gDNA that made up the material.

This clone was recorded only once. As processed by the authors: Counts of nucleated cells, estimated from reference gene primer amplification, were obtained. The method was immunoSEQ multiplex PCR; TCRdb's version includes in-frame clones alone and lacks a portion of them. V, J and clone size reflect that table, while D and trimming were determined from the DNA. Of a few hundred thousand clones in the sample, about 90% were seen once. There are 14 residues in the CDR3. CDR1 is MDHEN, CDR2 SYDVKM, per germline. V lost 6 bases and J 8 bases, leaving 17 bases between the germline ends. The chain recombines TRBV28 with TRBJ2-1; D possibly corresponds to TRBD2 (6 bases). Sequencing used peripheral blood. The sequence came from a woman aged 45-65 years with acute or convalescent COVID-19. In nucleotides, the CDR3 is TGTGCCAGCAGAGGAGGGCTCTCTAGTGATGAGCAGTTCTTC. This translates into CASRGGLSSDEQFF.